This T cell receptor beta chain was retrieved from a study of OX40 agonist ivuxolimab in advanced cancers. Whole-study findings and limits: Clonal expansion by week 6 occurred in CD4+ and CD8+ blood T cells (at 0.1 to 3.0 mg/kg).

This table comes from immunoSEQ multiplex PCR, and its TCRdb copy is limited to in-frame clones, with some not included. The table shows 20,000 or so clones, with 80% to 90% occurring only once. Trimming pared 3 bases from V and 4 bases from J, leaving 8 bases between. The CDR3 is 13 amino acids. Germline V gives CDR1 SGDLS, CDR2 YYNGEE. This clone was found a few times. Its specificity is unknown. Sequenced material: CD4+ or CD8+ T cells sorted from blood, taken in a trial of the OX40 agonist ivuxolimab. This chain links TRBV9 with TRBJ2-1; TRBD2 is a possible D gene (5 bases). The sequence derives from an adult with an advanced solid tumor such as melanoma, head and neck, liver or kidney cancer. The CDR3 sequence is CASSGPGYNEQFF. The CDR3 DNA reads as TGTGCCAGCAGCGGGCCGGGGTACAATGAGCAGTTCTTC.